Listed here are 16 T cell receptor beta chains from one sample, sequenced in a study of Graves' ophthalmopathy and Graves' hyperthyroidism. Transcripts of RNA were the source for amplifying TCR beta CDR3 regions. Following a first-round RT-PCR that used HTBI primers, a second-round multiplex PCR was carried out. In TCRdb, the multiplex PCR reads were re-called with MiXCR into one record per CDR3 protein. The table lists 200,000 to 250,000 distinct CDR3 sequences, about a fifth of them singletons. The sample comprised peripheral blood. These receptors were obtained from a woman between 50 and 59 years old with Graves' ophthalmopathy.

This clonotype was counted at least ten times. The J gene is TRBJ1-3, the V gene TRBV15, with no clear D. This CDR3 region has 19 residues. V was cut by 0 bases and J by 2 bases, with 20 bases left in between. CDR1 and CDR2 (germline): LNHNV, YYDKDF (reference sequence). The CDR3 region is CATSRDRRATAVPGNTIYF. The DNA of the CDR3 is TGTGCCACCAGCAGAGATCGTCGCGCAACGGCTGTCCCTGGAAACACCATATATTTT.

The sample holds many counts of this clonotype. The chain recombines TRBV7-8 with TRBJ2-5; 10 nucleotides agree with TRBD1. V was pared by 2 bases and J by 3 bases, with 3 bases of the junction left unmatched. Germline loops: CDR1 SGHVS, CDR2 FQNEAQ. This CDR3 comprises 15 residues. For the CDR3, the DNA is TGTGCCAGCAGCTTATGGGACAGGGGAAAAGAGACCCAGTACTTC. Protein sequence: CASSLWDRGKETQYF.

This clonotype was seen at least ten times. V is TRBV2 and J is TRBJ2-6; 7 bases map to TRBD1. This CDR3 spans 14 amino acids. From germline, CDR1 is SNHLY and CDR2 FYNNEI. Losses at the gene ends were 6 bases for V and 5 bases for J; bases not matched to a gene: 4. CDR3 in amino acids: CASRATGRANVLTF. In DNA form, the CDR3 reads TGTGCCAGCAGGGCGACAGGGAGGGCCAACGTCCTGACTTTC.

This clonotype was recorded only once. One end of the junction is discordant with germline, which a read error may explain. CDR3 loop: CASSETYDSNRPQHF. As DNA, the CDR3 is TGTGCCAGCAGCGAAACGTACGATAGCAATCGGCCCCAGCATTTT. The V and J genes are TRBV3-1 and TRBJ1-5; D gene ambiguous. This CDR3 is 15 amino acids long. Germline V gene lookup returns CDR1 LGHDT and CDR2 YNNKEL (reference sequence). Full variable domain (rest looked up from reference TRBV3-1 and TRBJ1-5): DTAVSQTPKYLVTQMGNDKSIKCEQNLGHDTMYWYKQDSKKFLKIMFSYNNKELIINETVPNRFSPKSPDKAHLNLHINSLELGDSAVYFCASSETYDSNRPQHFGDGTRLSIL.

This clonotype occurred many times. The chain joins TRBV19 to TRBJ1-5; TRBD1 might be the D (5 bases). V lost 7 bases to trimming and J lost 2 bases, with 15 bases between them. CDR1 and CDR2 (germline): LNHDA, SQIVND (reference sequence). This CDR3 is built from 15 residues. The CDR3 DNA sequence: TGTGCCAGTACCCTTAAGGGGATACGCAATCAGCCCCAGCATTTT. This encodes CASTLKGIRNQPQHF. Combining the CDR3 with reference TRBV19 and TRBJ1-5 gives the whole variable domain DGGITQSPKYLFRKEGQNVTLSCEQNLNHDAMYWYRQDPGQGLRLIYYSQIVNDFQKGDIAEGYSVSREKKESFPLTVTSAQKNPTAFYLCASTLKGIRNQPQHFGDGTRLSIL.

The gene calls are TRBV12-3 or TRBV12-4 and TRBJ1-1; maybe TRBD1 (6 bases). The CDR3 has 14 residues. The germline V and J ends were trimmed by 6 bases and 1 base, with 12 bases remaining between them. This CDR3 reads CASRLQGPNTEAFF. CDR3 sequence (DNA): TGTGCCAGCAGACTACAGGGCCCGAACACTGAAGCTTTCTTT.

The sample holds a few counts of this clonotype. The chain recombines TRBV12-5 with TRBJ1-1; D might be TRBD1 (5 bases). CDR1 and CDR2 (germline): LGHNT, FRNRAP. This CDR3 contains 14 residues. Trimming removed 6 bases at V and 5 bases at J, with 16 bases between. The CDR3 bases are TGTGCTAGTGGCCGGGGGGGACTGGGGACTGAAGCTTTCTTT. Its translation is CASGRGGLGTEAFF. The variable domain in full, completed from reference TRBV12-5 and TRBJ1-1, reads DARVTQTPRHKVTEMGQEVTMRCQPILGHNTVFWYRQTMMQGLELLAYFRNRAPLDDSGMPKDRFSAEMPDATLATLKIQPSEPRDSAVYFCASGRGGLGTEAFFGQGTRLTVV.

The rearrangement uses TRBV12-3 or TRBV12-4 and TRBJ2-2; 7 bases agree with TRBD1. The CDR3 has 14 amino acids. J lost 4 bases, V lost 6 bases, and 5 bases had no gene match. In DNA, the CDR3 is TGTGCCAGCAGCCCACAGGGGACCACCGGGGAGCTGTTTTTT. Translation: CASSPQGTTGELFF.

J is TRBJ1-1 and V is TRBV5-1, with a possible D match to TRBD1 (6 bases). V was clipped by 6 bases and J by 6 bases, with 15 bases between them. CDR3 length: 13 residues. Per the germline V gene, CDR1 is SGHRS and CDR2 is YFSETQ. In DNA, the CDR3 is TGCGCCAGCAACGCGGCGGGGGGGCCTGAAGCTTTCTTT. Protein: CASNAAGGPEAFF.

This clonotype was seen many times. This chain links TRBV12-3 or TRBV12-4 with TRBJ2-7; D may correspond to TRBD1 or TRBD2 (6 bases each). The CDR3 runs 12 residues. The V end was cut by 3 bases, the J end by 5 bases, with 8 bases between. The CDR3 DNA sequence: TGTGCCAGCAGTTTCGGGGGCCACGAGCAGTACTTC. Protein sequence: CASSFGGHEQYF.

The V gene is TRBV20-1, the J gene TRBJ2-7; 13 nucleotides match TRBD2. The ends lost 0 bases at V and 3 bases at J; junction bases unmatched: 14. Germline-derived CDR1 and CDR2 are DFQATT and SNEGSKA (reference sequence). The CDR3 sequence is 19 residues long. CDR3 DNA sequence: TGCAGTGCTAGAGATGAGGGGACTAGCGGGAAGGGGCCCCACTACGAGCAGTACTTC. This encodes CSARDEGTSGKGPHYEQYF.

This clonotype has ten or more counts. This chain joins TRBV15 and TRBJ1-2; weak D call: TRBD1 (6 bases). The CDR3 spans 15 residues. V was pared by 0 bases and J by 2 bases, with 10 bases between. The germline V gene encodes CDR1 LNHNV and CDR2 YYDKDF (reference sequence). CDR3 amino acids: CATSRERDTNYGYTF. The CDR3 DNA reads TGTGCCACCAGCAGAGAAAGGGACACCAACTATGGCTACACCTTC.

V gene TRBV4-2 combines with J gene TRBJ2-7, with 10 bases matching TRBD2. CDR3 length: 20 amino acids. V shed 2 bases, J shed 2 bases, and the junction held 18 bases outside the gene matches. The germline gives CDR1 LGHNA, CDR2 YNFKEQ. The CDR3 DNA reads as TGTGCCAGCAGCCAATTATCCGCGACTAGCGGGTATTCTTTACCCTACGAGCAGTACTTC. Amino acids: CASSQLSATSGYSLPYEQYF.

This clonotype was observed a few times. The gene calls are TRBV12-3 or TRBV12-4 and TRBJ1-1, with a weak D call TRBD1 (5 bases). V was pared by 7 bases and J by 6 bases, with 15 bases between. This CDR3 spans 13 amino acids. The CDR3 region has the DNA TGTGCCAGCACCCCGACCTCGGGGGCTGAAGCTTTCTTT. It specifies CASTPTSGAEAFF.

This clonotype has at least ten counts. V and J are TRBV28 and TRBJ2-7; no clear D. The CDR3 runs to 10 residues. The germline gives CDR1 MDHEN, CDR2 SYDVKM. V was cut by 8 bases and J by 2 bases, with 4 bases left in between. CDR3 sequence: CASATYEQYF. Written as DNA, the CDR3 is TGTGCCAGCGCCACCTACGAGCAGTACTTC.

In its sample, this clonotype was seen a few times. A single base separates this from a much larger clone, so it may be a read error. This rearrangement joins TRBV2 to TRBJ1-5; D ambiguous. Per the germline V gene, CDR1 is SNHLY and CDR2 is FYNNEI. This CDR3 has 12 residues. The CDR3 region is CASSQRNRPQHF. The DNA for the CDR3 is TGTGCCAGCAGTCAAAGAAATCGGCCCCAGCATTTT.